Each of the 10 T cell receptor beta chains below was sequenced from the same sample in a study of T cells in Graves' hyperthyroidism and ophthalmopathy. Template material for amplifying TCR beta CDR3 regions consisted of RNA transcripts. Using the HTBI primer set, a first-round RT-PCR was run on the TCR CDR3. TCRdb re-derived calls from the multiplex PCR reads in MiXCR, one entry per CDR3 protein. The sample records nearly 750,000 distinct CDR3 sequences, around 40% being singletons. Sequenced input: blood. The source is a middle-aged woman with Graves' hyperthyroidism.

This chain joins TRBV11-2 and TRBJ2-7; 12 bases match TRBD2. The CDR3 runs to 17 residues. V shed 1 base and J 1 base; nucleotides not matched to a gene: 5. Germline V gene lookup returns CDR1 SGHAT and CDR2 FQNNGV. The CDR3 bases are TGTGCCAGCAGCTTAGGACTAGCGGGAGTTCGGTCCTACGAGCAGTACTTC. Translating it yields CASSLGLAGVRSYEQYF.

The chain joins TRBV27 to TRBJ1-1, with a weak D call TRBD1 (6 bases). Germline V lookup: CDR1 MNHEY, CDR2 SMNVEV (reference sequence). The CDR3 is 15 residues long. V was trimmed by 5 bases and J by 1 base, leaving 14 bases between them. The CDR3 spells CASSPRQASNTEAFF. As DNA, the CDR3 is TGTGCCAGCAGTCCCCGACAGGCTTCGAACACTGAAGCTTTCTTT.

The CDR3 nucleotides read TGTGCCAGCAGCCCCCCTCGGGGCAACACCGGGGAGACCCAGTACTTC. This codes for CASSPPRGNTGETQYF. The chain recombines TRBV7-9 with TRBJ2-5; the D call may be TRBD1 or TRBD2 (5 bases each). CDR1 and CDR2 from the germline V gene are SEHNR and FQNEAQ (reference sequence). Trimming shortened V by 5 bases and J by 5 bases, and 21 bases separated the two germline ends. The CDR3 runs 16 residues.

The V gene is TRBV20-1, the J gene TRBJ1-1, with 7 bases lining up with TRBD1. The CDR3 has 13 amino acids. In germline, CDR1 is DFQATT, CDR2 SNEGSKA (reference sequence). J was trimmed by 4 bases and V by 8 bases; bases with no gene match: 10. The CDR3 sequence: CSYLGGGGTEAFF. DNA of the CDR3: TGCAGTTACTTAGGGGGCGGGGGCACTGAAGCTTTCTTT.

The chain joins TRBV28 to TRBJ2-7, with TRBD2 identical over 10 bases. The CDR3 is 17 residues long. Trimming took 10 bases from V and 4 from J; bases not matched to a gene: 19. Germline V gene sequence: CDR1 MDHEN, CDR2 SYDVKM. CDR3 loop: CANSPDLASGSKYEQYF. CDR3 coding DNA: TGTGCCAACAGCCCAGACTTGGCTAGCGGGAGCAAGTACGAGCAGTACTTC.

In the case of this clonotype: A read error may be the cause here, since a much bigger clone is one base away. CDR3: CSAGDLLGAEAFF. The CDR3 nucleotides are TGCAGTGCTGGAGATCTGTTGGGAGCTGAAGCTTTCTTT. V gene TRBV20-1 combines with J gene TRBJ1-1; no clear D gene. CDR1 and CDR2 (germline): DFQATT, SNEGSKA (reference sequence). The CDR3 is made up of 13 amino acids.

Comments on this clonotype: A read error is possible here, since a much larger clone lies one base away. The rearrangement joins TRBV19 to TRBJ1-1; D is uncertain. In germline, CDR1 is LNHDA, CDR2 SQIVND (reference sequence). This CDR3 region has 14 residues. CDR3 DNA: TGTGCCAGTAGTATCAATCAAGCAGGCACTGAAGCTCTCTTT. It translates to CASSINQAGTEALF. Filled out from reference TRBV19 and TRBJ1-1, the complete variable domain reads DGGITQSPKYLFRKEGQNVTLSCEQNLNHDAMYWYRQDPGQGLRLIYYSQIVNDFQKGDIAEGYSVSREKKESFPLTVTSAQKNPTAFYLCASSINQAGTEALFGQGTRLTVV.

The V call is TRBV6-5, the J call TRBJ2-5; D possibly corresponds to TRBD2 (5 bases). The CDR3 has 14 residues. V was clipped by 7 bases and J by 5 bases, with 17 bases between them. CDR1 is MNHEY and CDR2 is SVGAGI in the germline V gene. The CDR3 DNA sequence: TGTGCCAGCACCAGTGGAGGACCTGGGGAGACCCAGTACTTC. It translates to CASTSGGPGETQYF.

This clonotype was counted ten times or more. The J gene is TRBJ2-7, the V gene TRBV19; weak D call: TRBD1 (6 bases). Trimming took off 7 bases at V and 2 bases at J, with 9 bases between the two ends. The V gene's germline CDR1 is LNHDA and CDR2 SQIVND (reference sequence). The CDR3 contains 12 residues. In DNA form, the CDR3 reads TGTGCCAGTACCGGGACAACCTACGAGCAGTACTTC. It is translated as CASTGTTYEQYF.

In this sample, this clonotype turned up many times. This chain links TRBV7-2 with TRBJ2-7; 8 bases fit TRBD1. V lost 0 bases, J lost 4 bases, and 8 bases stayed unmatched. Germline loops: CDR1 SGHTA, CDR2 FQGNSA. The CDR3 sequence is 16 residues long. CDR3 nucleotide sequence: TGTGCCAGCAGCTTAGCCTCGACAGGGGCCCAGTACGAGCAGTACTTC. Translated, it gives CASSLASTGAQYEQYF. The full variable domain, with the rest looked up from reference TRBV7-2 and TRBJ2-7, is GAGVSQSPSNKVTEKGKDVELRCDPISGHTALYWYRQSLGQGLEFLIYFQGNSAPDKSGLPSDRFSAERTGGSVSTLTIQRTQQEDSAVYLCASSLASTGAQYEQYFGPGTRLTVT.